A selection of T cell receptor beta chains follows, all from one sample in a study of T cells in Graves' hyperthyroidism and ophthalmopathy. TCRdb independently ran MiXCR on the multiplex PCR reads; one entry per CDR3 protein. The table includes a few hundred thousand distinct CDR3 sequences, approximately 15% detected once. Sequenced: blood. The receptors were sampled from a woman between 35 and 50 years old with Graves' hyperthyroidism that later progressed to Graves' ophthalmopathy. Each CDR3 is given with its conserved first and last residue. D genes are given only for firm matches. Clone size is given for some rows only: seen once, a few or many times, or a class if the clone is expanded.

15,NA,TRBV28,TRBJ2-1,many,TGTGCCAGCACCGAATGGGGGCTTCTTTACAATGAGCAGTTCTTC,CASTEWGLLYNEQFF
14,NA,TRBV24-1,TRBJ1-5,many,TGTGCCACCAGTGATTTTGGGGTGCGGCAGCCCCAGCATTTT,CATSDFGVRQPQHF
13,NA,TRBV20-1,TRBJ2-1,many,TGCAGTGCCAACAACGGACTCTACAATGAGCAGTTCTTC,CSANNGLYNEQFF
17,TRBD2,TRBV27,TRBJ2-3,many,TGTGCCAGCAGTCTAGATCTAGCGGGAAGTGGTACAGATACGCAGTATTTT,CASSLDLAGSGTDTQYF
15,TRBD1,TRBV20-1,TRBJ1-5,few,TGCAGTGCTCCCCGGACAGGTGATATCAATCAGCCCCAGCATTTT,CSAPRTGDINQPQHF
14,NA,TRBV10-3,TRBJ1-6,many,TGTGCCATCAGTGCGGCAGCCTATAATTCACCCCTCCACTTT,CAISAAAYNSPLHF
14,NA,TRBV6-5,TRBJ1-1,many,TGTGCCAGCAGTTACTCGACAGCGAACACTGAAGCTTTCTTT,CASSYSTANTEAFF
17,NA,TRBV28,TRBJ1-5,many,TGTGCCAGCAGTTTATTCCGGACAGTAAGGGCACGCCAGCCCCAGCATTTT,CASSLFRTVRARQPQHF
15,NA,TRBV9,TRBJ2-2,NA,TGTGCCAGCAGCTACCCGGGACTCCACACCGGGGAGCTGTTTTTT,CASSYPGLHTGELFF
13,TRBD1,TRBV18,TRBJ2-5,many,TGTGCCAGCTCTCAAGGACAGGGGGAGACCCAGTACTTC,CASSQGQGETQYF
14,NA,TRBV6-1,TRBJ2-5,many,TGTGCCAGCAGTGAGTCCGCACGGGGAGAGACCCAGTACTTC,CASSESARGETQYF
15,TRBD2,TRBV2,TRBJ2-5,NA,TGTGCCAGCAGTGAGGGACTAGCGGGATTGGAGACCCAGTACTTC,CASSEGLAGLETQYF
17,TRBD2,TRBV20-1,TRBJ2-1,many,TGCAGTGCTAGAGATCTGTCGCTAGCGGGAGGGTACAATGAGCAGTTCTTC,CSARDLSLAGGYNEQFF
11,NA,TRBV3-1,TRBJ1-2,many,TGTGCCAGCTCCACTAACTATGGCTACACCTTC,CASSTNYGYTF
16,NA,TRBV9,TRBJ2-3,many,TGTGCCAGCAGCGAAAACAGGGTGGAGGGCACAGATACGCAGTATTTT,CASSENRVEGTDTQYF
12,NA,TRBV5-6,TRBJ1-3,few,TGTGCCAGCAGCTTAACCGGGACATCCATATATTTT,CASSLTGTSIYF
12,NA,TRBV18,TRBJ2-3,many,TGTGCCAGCTCACGATTTACAGATACGCAGTATTTT,CASSRFTDTQYF
22,NA,TRBV11-2,TRBJ2-1,NA,TGTGCCAGCACCTATCCGACAGGGGCTGCTAGCGGGAACGGAGGATCCTACAATGAGCAGTTCTTC,CASTYPTGAASGNGGSYNEQFF
17,NA,TRBV10-2,TRBJ2-7,many,TGCGCCAGCAGTCAGCTCTTCCCCGGACTAAGGGCCTACGAGCAGTACTTC,CASSQLFPGLRAYEQYF
15,NA,TRBV19,TRBJ1-1,few,TGTGCCAGTAGTGCTTCCCGCCGCGTGGACACTGAAGCTTTCTTT,CASSASRRVDTEAFF
15,NA,TRBV7-9,TRBJ2-1,NA,TGTGCCAGCAGCTTAGCCGGGAAACTCGCCAGTGAGCAGTTCTTC,CASSLAGKLASEQFF
14,TRBD1,TRBV5-1,TRBJ2-2,NA,TGCGCCAGCAGCAGGGACAGGGTATCCGGGGAGCTGTTTTTT,CASSRDRVSGELFF
15,NA,TRBV9,TRBJ2-1,many,TGTGCCAGCAGCGGTACTAGGAGCTCCTACAATGAGCAGTTCTTC,CASSGTRSSYNEQFF
17,TRBD2,TRBV2,TRBJ2-7,many,TGTGCCAGCAGTGAAGCTAGCACTAGCGGGTACTCCTACGAGCAGTACTTC,CASSEASTSGYSYEQYF
14,NA,TRBV5-1,TRBJ1-4,many,TGCGCCAGCAGCTTAGCAGAGGGGTACGAAAAACTGTTTTTT,CASSLAEGYEKLFF
17,NA,TRBV27,TRBJ2-2,few,TGTGCCAGCAGACCAAACCCCGGGACGTATTACACCGGGGAGCTGTTTTTT,CASRPNPGTYYTGELFF
16,NA,TRBV18,TRBJ1-1,many,TGTGCCAGCTCACCACTGCTGGGGAACATGAACACTGAAGCTTTCTTT,CASSPLLGNMNTEAFF
12,NA,TRBV7-9,TRBJ2-7,many,TGTGCCAGCAGCTCGGACTTATTCGAGCAGTACTTC,CASSSDLFEQYF
16,NA,TRBV7-9,TRBJ2-2,NA,TGTGCCAGTACCCGCGGGAAAACAGCGAACACCGGGGAGCTGTTTTTT,CASTRGKTANTGELFF
15,NA,TRBV10-3,TRBJ1-1,many,TGTGCCATCAGTGAGTCTACAGTGATGAACACTGAAGCTTTCTTT,CAISESTVMNTEAFF
14,TRBD1,TRBV28,TRBJ2-1,many,TGTGCCAGCGGACAGGGGGGGATCTACAATGAGCAGTTCTTC,CASGQGGIYNEQFF
15,NA,TRBV12-3/TRBV12-4,TRBJ2-1,many,TGTGCCAGCAGTTTATGGCAGGGACCACCAAAGAGGGGGTTCTTC,CASSLWQGPPKRGFF
16,TRBD2,TRBV4-1,TRBJ2-7,many,TGCGCCAGCAGCCAAGTGGTGGGACTAGCCCGCTACGAGCAGTACTTC,CASSQVVGLARYEQYF
14,TRBD1,TRBV20-1,TRBJ2-3,few,TGCAGTGCTCCGACAGGGACCTTCACAGATACGCAGTATTTT,CSAPTGTFTDTQYF
16,NA,TRBV7-9,TRBJ2-1,few,TGTGCCAGCAGCTTAGATGAAGGACGGCGCGACAATGAGCAGTTCTTC,CASSLDEGRRDNEQFF
16,TRBD1,TRBV20-1,TRBJ2-1,many,TGCAGTGCTAGATACCTCGGGACAGGGGGCTACAATGAGCAGTTCTTC,CSARYLGTGGYNEQFF
17,NA,TRBV4-1,TRBJ2-3,few,TGCGCCAGCAGCCCGACGGGTCGGCCGTGGAACACAGATACGCAGTATTTT,CASSPTGRPWNTDTQYF
19,TRBD2,TRBV6-1,TRBJ2-4,NA,TGTGCCAGCAGTGAGCTGTCGATCGGGCTAGCGGGAACCAAAAACATTCAGTACTTC,CASSELSIGLAGTKNIQYF
16,NA,TRBV20-1,TRBJ1-6,many,TGCAGTGCTAGAGATCCGGTCCAGGGCGATGGCTCACCCCTCCACTTT,CSARDPVQGDGSPLHF
14,NA,TRBV6-1,TRBJ1-6,many,TGTGCCAGCAAAATGGGGGGTCTAGATTCACCCCTCCACTTT,CASKMGGLDSPLHF
12,NA,TRBV20-1,TRBJ2-5,many,TGCAGTGCCCCGAGGGCGAGGGAGACCCAGTACTTC,CSAPRARETQYF
16,TRBD1,TRBV5-1,TRBJ1-2,many,TGCGCCAGCAGCTTGGCTAGAGGAGAGGACAGGGGGAGCTACACCTTC,CASSLARGEDRGSYTF
15,NA,TRBV11-2,TRBJ1-1,NA,TGTGCCAGCAGCTCGATTAACAGGAATTTCGCTGAAGCTTTCTTT,CASSSINRNFAEAFF